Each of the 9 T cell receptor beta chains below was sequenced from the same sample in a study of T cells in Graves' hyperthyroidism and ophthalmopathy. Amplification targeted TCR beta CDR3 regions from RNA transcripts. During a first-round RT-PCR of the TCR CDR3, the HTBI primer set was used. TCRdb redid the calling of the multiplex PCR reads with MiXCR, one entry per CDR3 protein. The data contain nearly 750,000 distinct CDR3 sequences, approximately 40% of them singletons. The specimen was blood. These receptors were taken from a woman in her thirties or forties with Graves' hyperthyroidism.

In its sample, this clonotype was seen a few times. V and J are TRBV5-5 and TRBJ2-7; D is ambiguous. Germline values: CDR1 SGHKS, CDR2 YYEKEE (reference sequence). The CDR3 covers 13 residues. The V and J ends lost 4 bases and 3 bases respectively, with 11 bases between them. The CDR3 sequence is CASSPQSYYEQYF. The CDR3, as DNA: TGTGCCAGCAGCCCACAGAGTTACTACGAGCAGTACTTC.

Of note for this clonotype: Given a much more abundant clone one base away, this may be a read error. CDR3: CASSLPDTGHTF. The CDR3 DNA is TGTGCCAGCAGCTTGCCGGATACGGGCCACACCTTC. The chain uses TRBV5-6 and TRBJ1-2; D unresolved. Per germline, CDR1 SGHDT and CDR2 YYEEEE. V lost 1 base and J 12 bases, leaving 13 bases between the germline ends. The CDR3 loop spans 12 amino acids. The whole variable domain, filled in from reference TRBV5-6 and TRBJ1-2, reads DAGVTQSPTHLIKTRGQQVTLRCSPKSGHDTVSWYQQALGQGPQFIFQYYEEEERQRGNFPDRFSGHQFPNYSSELNVNALLLGDSALYLCASSLPDTGHTFGSGTRLTVV.

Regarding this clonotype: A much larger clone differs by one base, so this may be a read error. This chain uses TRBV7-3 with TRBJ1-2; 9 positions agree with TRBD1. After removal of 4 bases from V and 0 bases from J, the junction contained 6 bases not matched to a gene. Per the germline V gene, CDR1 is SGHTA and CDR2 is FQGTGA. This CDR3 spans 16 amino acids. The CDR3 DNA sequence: TGTGCCAGCAGCTCCATGACAGGGGGAACTAACTATGGCTACACCTTC. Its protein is CASSSMTGGTNYGYTF.

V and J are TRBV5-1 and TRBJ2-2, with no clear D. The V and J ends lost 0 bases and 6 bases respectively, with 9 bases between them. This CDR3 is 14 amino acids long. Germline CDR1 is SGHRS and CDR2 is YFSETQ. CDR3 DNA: TGCGCCAGCAGCTTGGGGAGAATGGCCGGGGAGCTGTTTTTT. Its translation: CASSLGRMAGELFF.

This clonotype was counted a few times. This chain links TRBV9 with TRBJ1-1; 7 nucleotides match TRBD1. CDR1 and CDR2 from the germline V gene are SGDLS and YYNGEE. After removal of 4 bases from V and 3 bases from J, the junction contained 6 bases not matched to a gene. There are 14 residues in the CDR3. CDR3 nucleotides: TGTGCCAGCAGCACAGGGGTCGGGGACACTGAAGCTTTCTTT. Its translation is CASSTGVGDTEAFF.

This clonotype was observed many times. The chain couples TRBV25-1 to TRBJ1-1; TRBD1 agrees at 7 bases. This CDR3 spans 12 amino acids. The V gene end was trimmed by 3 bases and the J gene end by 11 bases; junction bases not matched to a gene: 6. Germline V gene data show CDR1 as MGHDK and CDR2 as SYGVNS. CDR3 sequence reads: CASSDDRAGAFF. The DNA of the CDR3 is TGTGCCAGCAGTGACGACAGGGCTGGGGCTTTCTTT.

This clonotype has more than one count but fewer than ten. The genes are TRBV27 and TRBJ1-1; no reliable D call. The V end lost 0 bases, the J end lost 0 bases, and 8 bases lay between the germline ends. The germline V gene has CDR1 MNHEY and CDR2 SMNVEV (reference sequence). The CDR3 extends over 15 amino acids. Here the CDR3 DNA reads TGTGCCAGCAGTTTATCAAGGCAAATGAACACTGAAGCTTTCTTT. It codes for CASSLSRQMNTEAFF.

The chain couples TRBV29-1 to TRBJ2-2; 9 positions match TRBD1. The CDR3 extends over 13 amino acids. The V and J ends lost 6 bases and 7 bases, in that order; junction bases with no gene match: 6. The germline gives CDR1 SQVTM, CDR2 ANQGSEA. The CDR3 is CSVGRDRDGELFF. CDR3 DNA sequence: TGCAGCGTCGGCCGGGACAGGGACGGGGAGCTGTTTTTT.

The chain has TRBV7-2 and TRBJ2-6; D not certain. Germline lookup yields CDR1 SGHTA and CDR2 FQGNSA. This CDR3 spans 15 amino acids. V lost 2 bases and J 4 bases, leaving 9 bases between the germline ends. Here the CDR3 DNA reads TGTGCCAGCAGCTTATGGCCAGCGGGGGCCAACGTCCTGACTTTC. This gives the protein CASSLWPAGANVLTF. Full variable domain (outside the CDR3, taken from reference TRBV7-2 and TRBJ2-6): GAGVSQSPSNKVTEKGKDVELRCDPISGHTALYWYRQSLGQGLEFLIYFQGNSAPDKSGLPSDRFSAERTGGSVSTLTIQRTQQEDSAVYLCASSLWPAGANVLTFGAGSRLTVL.